These 26 T cell receptor beta chains were all obtained from the same sample, sequenced in a study of blood T cell repertoires in COVID-19. Libraries were prepared by immunoSEQ multiplex PCR; TCRdb keeps only in-frame clonotypes and omits some of them. Seen here are about 290,000 clones, roughly nine tenths observed once, and the top ten hold 11%. The sample consisted of peripheral blood. The receptors originated from a woman aged 25-40 years with COVID-19, enrolled during active disease.

V is TRBV20-1 and J is TRBJ1-2, with 9 positions matching TRBD1. This CDR3 has 13 residues. Germline V CDR1 and CDR2: DFQATT, SNEGSKA (reference sequence). Trimming took 3 bases from V and 7 from J; bases not matched to a gene: 6. DNA for the CDR3: TGCAGTGCTAGTGCCGGGACAGGGAGTGGCTACACCTTC. It encodes CSASAGTGSGYTF.

This chain joins TRBV19 and TRBJ2-3; 7 bases fit TRBD1. The junction had 7 bases not matched to a gene; V was cut back by 6 bases and J by 4 bases. Germline V gene data show CDR1 as LNHDA and CDR2 as SQIVND (reference sequence). This CDR3 comprises 14 residues. The DNA for the CDR3 is TGTGCCAGTAGCGGGACAGTTGGTGCAGATACGCAGTATTTT. Its protein product is CASSGTVGADTQYF.

The chain combines TRBV11-2 with TRBJ2-5, with 8 nucleotides matching TRBD1. Germline CDR1 and CDR2: SGHAT and FQNNGV. V dropped 1 base and J dropped 7; count of bases not matched to a gene: 5. CDR3 size: 14 residues. For the CDR3, the DNA is TGTGCCAGCAGCTTAGGAGGACAGGGAGGGACCCAGTACTTC. Its translation: CASSLGGQGGTQYF.

The rearrangement uses TRBV18 and TRBJ2-6, with a weak D call TRBD1 (5 bases). The CDR3 extends over 18 amino acids. V dropped 2 bases and J dropped 0 bases, with 14 bases sitting between them. Germline V CDR1 and CDR2: KGHSH, LQKENI. CDR3 in amino acids: CASSPRQTLGSGANVLTF. Here the CDR3 DNA reads TGTGCCAGCTCACCAAGACAGACCTTAGGCTCTGGGGCCAACGTCCTGACTTTC.

V gene TRBV21-1 combines with J gene TRBJ1-1; TRBD1, the table's D call, lacks a check against the DNA. TRBV21-1 is tagged as a pseudogene. The CDR3 is made up of 18 amino acids. The CDR3 region is CASSKTSGQLTMNTEAFF. The CDR3 nucleotides read TGTGCCAGCAGCAAAACGTCGGGACAGCTAACTATGAACACTGAAGCTTTCTTT.

The rearrangement links TRBV5-6 to TRBJ2-7; D uncertain. This CDR3 has 13 residues. Trimming pared 0 bases from V and 5 bases from J, leaving 9 bases between. From germline, CDR1 is SGHDT and CDR2 YYEEEE. The CDR3 reads CASSLGGPNEQYF. CDR3 nucleotides: TGTGCCAGCAGCTTGGGCGGCCCTAACGAGCAGTACTTC.

V usage is TRBV3-1 (or the pseudogene TRBV3-2) and J usage is TRBJ2-2, with TRBD1 as a possible D gene (5 bases). Germline CDR1 LGHDT, CDR2 YNNKEL (reference sequence). The CDR3 runs 14 residues. V lost 3 bases to trimming and J lost 5 bases, with 10 bases between them. The CDR3 loop reads CASSHLGATGELFF. DNA of the CDR3: TGTGCCAGCAGCCATTTAGGGGCGACCGGGGAGCTGTTTTTT.

The V call is TRBV11-2, the J call TRBJ1-6; possible D gene TRBD1, 6 bases. Germline CDR1 SGHAT, CDR2 FQNNGV. Trimming took off 4 bases at V and 8 bases at J, with 15 bases between the two ends. The CDR3 consists of 15 residues. The CDR3 region has the DNA TGTGCCAGCAGCTGGGGGGGGCCGCTTTATTCACCCCTCCACTTT. It is translated as CASSWGGPLYSPLHF.

This clone showed up just once. The rearrangement joins TRBV2 to TRBJ1-4; 11 bases line up with TRBD1. Germline trimming cut 8 bases from V and 8 bases from J; bases unmatched to any gene: 4. In germline, CDR1 is SNHLY, CDR2 FYNNEI. This CDR3 region has 13 residues. The CDR3: CASRGQGGEKLFF. The CDR3 DNA reads as TGTGCCAGCCGGGGACAGGGGGGGGAAAAACTGTTTTTT.

This chain links TRBV7-9 with TRBJ2-7; 11 bases agree with TRBD2. The CDR3 is 15 amino acids. The V gene end was trimmed by 1 base and the J gene end by 3 bases; junction bases not matched to a gene: 2. CDR1 and CDR2 from the germline V gene are SEHNR and FQNEAQ (reference sequence). CDR3 sequence reads: CASSLVSGGVYEQYF. DNA of the CDR3: TGTGCCAGCAGCTTAGTTAGCGGGGGGGTCTACGAGCAGTACTTC.

This clone is a singleton in its sample. The chain links TRBV7-6 to TRBJ1-1, with TRBD1 identical over 10 bases. The CDR3 loop spans 18 amino acids. V was pared by 0 bases and J by 1 base, with 8 bases of the junction left unmatched. Germline lookup yields CDR1 SGHVS and CDR2 FNYEAQ. CDR3 nucleotide sequence: TGTGCCAGCAGCTTAGCGCTAGCGGGACAGGGGAGGAACACTGAAGCTTTCTTT. Its translation is CASSLALAGQGRNTEAFF.

This clone has a count of ten or more. The chain couples TRBV2 to TRBJ2-1; D ambiguous. Germline lookup yields CDR1 SNHLY and CDR2 FYNNEI. Trimming left V 8 bases short and J 0 bases short, with 8 bases between. This CDR3 has 13 residues. The CDR3: CASLIDSYNEQFF. In nucleotides, the CDR3 is TGTGCCAGCCTAATTGACTCCTACAATGAGCAGTTCTTC.

The rearrangement uses TRBV5-4 and TRBJ2-3, with 11 nucleotides matching TRBD2. Germline V lookup: CDR1 SGHNT, CDR2 YYREEE (reference sequence). The CDR3 length is 17 residues. V shed 4 bases, J shed 7 bases, and the junction held 14 bases outside the gene matches. The CDR3 DNA is TGTGCCAGCAGCCCGATAGCGGGGGGGCTTAATGGAAATACGCAGTATTTT. Protein: CASSPIAGGLNGNTQYF.

The chain carries TRBV6-5 and TRBJ1-1; 7 nucleotides line up with TRBD1. With 5 bases clipped from V and 3 bases from J, the junction kept 9 bases outside the gene matches. The germline gives CDR1 MNHEY, CDR2 SVGAGI. This CDR3 contains 15 residues. The DNA of the CDR3 is TGTGCCAGCAGTCCAATTCGACAGGGCGACACTGAAGCTTTCTTT. This codes for CASSPIRQGDTEAFF.

CDR3 in DNA: TGTGCCAGCAGCCTTGGGACCGGGGGGAGCTACACCTTC. Protein product: CASSLGTGGSYTF. V gene TRBV7-8 combines with J gene TRBJ1-2, with D possibly being TRBD1 (5 bases). Germline CDR1 is SGHVS and CDR2 is FQNEAQ. The CDR3 contains 13 residues. Trimming removed 5 bases at V and 9 bases at J, with 16 bases between.

This chain links TRBV28 with TRBJ1-1, with a tentative D call TRBD1 (6 bases). V dropped 3 bases and J dropped 4 bases, with 15 bases sitting between them. There are 15 residues in the CDR3. CDR1 is MDHEN and CDR2 is SYDVKM in the germline V gene. Here the CDR3 DNA reads TGTGCCAGCAGTTTTAGGGGGACCCTGAGCACTGAAGCTTTCTTT. Translating it yields CASSFRGTLSTEAFF.

On this clone: This same CDR3 is encoded by further DNA sequences in the sample. This rearrangement joins TRBV5-1 to TRBJ1-2; D remains unclear. V was trimmed by 0 bases and J by 3 bases, leaving 6 bases between them. The CDR3 sequence is 13 residues long. CDR1 and CDR2 (germline): SGHRS, YFSETQ. The chain's CDR3 is CASSLDSYYGYTF. CDR3 DNA: TGCGCCAGCAGCTTGGACAGCTACTATGGCTACACCTTC.

The rearrangement joins TRBV2 to TRBJ1-1, with 8 bases identical to TRBD1. The CDR3 covers 15 residues. From germline, CDR1 is SNHLY and CDR2 FYNNEI. Trimming removed 6 bases from V and 1 base from J; junction bases left unmatched: 7. The CDR3 region is CASRTDRAGNTEAFF. The CDR3 region has the DNA TGTGCCAGCAGGACGGACAGGGCAGGGAACACTGAAGCTTTCTTT.

The chain has TRBV10-2 and TRBJ1-1, with D uncertain. V lost 2 bases to trimming and J lost 9 bases, with 10 bases between them. Germline V gene lookup returns CDR1 WSHSY and CDR2 SAAADI. The CDR3 totals 12 residues. The CDR3 is CASSERERQAFF. CDR3 DNA: TGCGCCAGCAGTGAGCGGGAGAGACAAGCTTTCTTT.

The chain joins TRBV6-5 to TRBJ2-2; 8 bases fit TRBD2. Germline CDR1 reads MNHEY; CDR2 reads SVGAGI. CDR3 length: 15 amino acids. The junction had 3 bases not matched to a gene; V was cut back by 2 bases and J by 4 bases. CDR3 DNA sequence: TGTGCCAGCAGTTACCTGGCGGGGGGCACCGGGGAGCTGTTTTTT. The encoded protein is CASSYLAGGTGELFF.

This rearrangement joins TRBV19 to TRBJ2-3; D perhaps matches TRBD1 (7 bases). Germline lookup yields CDR1 LNHDA and CDR2 SQIVND (reference sequence). V shed 6 bases and J shed 2 bases, with 39 bases lying between them. CDR3 length equals 23 residues. The CDR3 region has the DNA TGTGCCAGTAGCACTGACAGGGTGGTTTTTGGGGGGTTTTTTAGTTATATCACAGATACGCAGTATTTT. This sequence encodes CASSTDRVVFGGFFSYITDTQYF.

The chain carries TRBV3-1 (or the pseudogene TRBV3-2) and TRBJ2-4; no definite D call. The V gene lost 4 bases and the J gene lost 9 bases, with 10 bases spanning the gap. The CDR3 sequence is 12 residues long. The germline gives CDR1 LGHDT, CDR2 YNNKEL (reference sequence). DNA for the CDR3: TGTGCCAGCAGCCCCCGGGTGGGCATTCAGTACTTC. Amino acids: CASSPRVGIQYF.

V gene TRBV19 combines with J gene TRBJ1-1; 11 bases fit TRBD1. V trimming: 3 bases; J trimming: 4 bases; junction bases outside the gene matches: 10. The CDR3 has 17 amino acids. Germline CDR1 is LNHDA and CDR2 is SQIVND (reference sequence). The CDR3 nucleotides are TGTGCCAGTAGTATGTGGGGACAGGGGGTTCGGAGCACTGAAGCTTTCTTT. It encodes CASSMWGQGVRSTEAFF.

The gene calls are TRBV7-9 and TRBJ1-1, with D hard to call. Germline V CDR1 and CDR2: SEHNR, FQNEAQ (reference sequence). V was shortened by 5 bases and J by 4 bases, with 23 bases between the two germline ends. The CDR3 runs 17 residues. This CDR3 reads CASSPRRAGGPGTEAFF. DNA for the CDR3: TGTGCCAGCAGCCCAAGACGCGCAGGTGGCCCAGGCACTGAAGCTTTCTTT. The complete variable domain, with remaining parts taken from reference TRBV7-9 and TRBJ1-1, reads DTGVSQNPRHKITKRGQNVTFRCDPISEHNRLYWYRQTLGQGPEFLTYFQNEAQLEKSRLLSDRFSAERPKGSFSTLEIQRTEQGDSAMYLCASSPRRAGGPGTEAFFGQGTRLTVV.

This chain links TRBV30 with TRBJ1-5; the D is unclear. The V end lost 0 bases, the J end lost 5 bases, and 8 bases lay between the germline ends. Germline V lookup: CDR1 GTSNPN, CDR2 SVGIG (reference sequence). CDR3 size: 13 residues. Here the CDR3 reads CAWSVGTYQPQHF. The CDR3 nucleotides read TGTGCCTGGAGTGTGGGCACCTATCAGCCCCAGCATTTT.

The chain has TRBV19 and TRBJ1-5; possibly TRBD1 for D (5 bases). CDR1 LNHDA and CDR2 SQIVND come from the germline V gene (reference sequence). The CDR3 covers 12 residues. Trimming left V 5 bases short and J 10 bases short, with 12 bases between. CDR3 protein: CASSPGGSPQHF. The CDR3 DNA is TGTGCCAGTAGTCCCGGGGGAAGCCCCCAGCATTTT.